The 16 T cell receptor beta chains below come from one sample, sequenced in a study of T cells in Graves' hyperthyroidism and ophthalmopathy. Amplified regions were TCR beta CDR3 sequences from RNA transcripts. HTBI primers were used for first-round RT-PCR of the TCR CDR3. TCRdb re-derived calls from the multiplex PCR reads in MiXCR, one entry per CDR3 protein. Of roughly 300,000 distinct CDR3 sequences listed, approximately 22% are singletons. Sequencing was carried out using blood. Receptor source: a woman aged 45-65 years with Graves' hyperthyroidism.

The CDR3 DNA reads as TGTGCCAGCAGCGTAGAATTGACAGGGCACACTGAAGCTTTCTTT. Amino acid sequence: CASSVELTGHTEAFF. This chain links TRBV9 with TRBJ1-1; 7 positions match TRBD1. Germline CDR1 and CDR2: SGDLS and YYNGEE. CDR3 length: 15 amino acids. The trim removed 0 bases at V and 3 bases at J, leaving 5 bases unmatched.

This clonotype has a count of ten or more. This chain links TRBV2 with TRBJ1-6; D may be TRBD1 (6 bases). V was cut by 8 bases and J by 7 bases, with 12 bases left in between. The CDR3 spans 13 residues. In germline, CDR1 is SNHLY, CDR2 FYNNEI. The chain's CDR3 is CASGNRDNSPLHF. The CDR3 region has the DNA TGTGCCAGCGGGAACAGGGACAATTCACCCCTCCACTTT.

This clonotype occurred many times. J is TRBJ1-1 and V is TRBV12-3 or TRBV12-4, with D possibly TRBD1 on 5 matching bases. This CDR3 is 14 amino acids long. V lost 5 bases and J 1 base, leaving 11 bases between the germline ends. CDR3 protein: CASSKRGANTEAFF. CDR3 sequence (DNA): TGTGCCAGCAGTAAGAGAGGGGCGAACACTGAAGCTTTCTTT.

This clonotype was observed at least ten times. The gene calls are TRBV18 and TRBJ2-3, with D possibly matching TRBD2 (5 bases). The CDR3 sequence is 13 residues long. CDR1 is KGHSH and CDR2 is LQKENI in the germline V gene. With 4 bases removed from V and 4 bases from J, the gap between germline ends came to 9 bases. This CDR3 reads CASSLRTPDTQYF. The CDR3 DNA sequence: TGTGCCAGCTCACTAAGGACTCCAGATACGCAGTATTTT.

The table lists this clonotype with a few counts. The chain links TRBV7-8 to TRBJ1-6; D is perhaps TRBD1 (6 bases). V was trimmed by 5 bases and J by 10 bases, leaving 18 bases between them. The germline gives CDR1 SGHVS, CDR2 FQNEAQ. The CDR3 length is 15 residues. The CDR3: CASSRSGQRGSPLHF. The CDR3 region has the DNA TGTGCCAGCAGCCGAAGTGGACAGCGCGGATCACCCCTCCACTTT.

This clonotype showed up many times. This rearrangement joins TRBV20-1 to TRBJ2-1, with 7 bases fitting TRBD1. This CDR3 has 13 amino acids. Trimming took 1 base from V and 5 from J; bases not matched to a gene: 2. Germline V gene lookup returns CDR1 DFQATT and CDR2 SNEGSKA (reference sequence). The CDR3 DNA follows: TGCAGTGCTAGAGGACAGGGAAACAATGAGCAGTTCTTC. Translating it yields CSARGQGNNEQFF.

The sample holds a few counts of this clonotype. The V call is TRBV2, the J call TRBJ1-5; D is possibly TRBD1 (6 bases). V was shortened by 6 bases and J by 11 bases, with 20 bases between the two germline ends. The length of the CDR3 is 14 residues. Germline-derived CDR1 and CDR2 are SNHLY and FYNNEI. The CDR3 here is CASRPRTATGAQHF. The CDR3 DNA reads TGTGCCAGCAGGCCTCGGACAGCTACCGGGGCCCAGCATTTT. The variable domain in full, with the rest retrieved from reference TRBV2 and TRBJ1-5, is EPEVTQTPSHQVTQMGQEVILRCVPISNHLYFYWYRQILGQKVEFLVSFYNNEISEKSEIFDDQFSVERPDGSNFTLKIRSTKLEDSAMYFCASRPRTATGAQHFGDGTRLSIL.

Only a few counts were recorded for this clonotype. The V gene is TRBV18, the J gene TRBJ2-7; TRBD1 agrees at 8 bases. The CDR3 is 15 residues long. Germline CDR1 KGHSH, CDR2 LQKENI. V shed 0 bases, J shed 2 bases, and the junction held 3 bases outside the gene matches. The CDR3, as DNA: TGTGCCAGCTCACCACCGACAGGGGTGACCTACGAGCAGTACTTC. Amino acids: CASSPPTGVTYEQYF.

This clonotype was counted ten times or more. The chain employs TRBV6-1 and TRBJ1-1, with 8 bases fitting TRBD1. CDR1 is MNHNS and CDR2 is SASEGT in the germline V gene. The ends lost 5 bases at V and 4 bases at J; junction bases unmatched: 6. The CDR3 sequence is 14 residues long. CDR3 region: CASSPGGSSTEAFF. As DNA, the CDR3 is TGTGCCAGCAGTCCAGGGGGCTCATCCACTGAAGCTTTCTTT.

Many counts were recorded for this clonotype. The V call is TRBV12-3 or TRBV12-4, the J call TRBJ2-3; D may correspond to TRBD1 or TRBD2 (5 bases each). The CDR3 totals 14 residues. Deletions cut 6 bases from V and 2 bases from J, with 12 bases between. CDR3 protein: CASRTGRLTDTQYF. In DNA form, the CDR3 reads TGTGCCAGCAGGACGGGACGCCTCACAGATACGCAGTATTTT.

V gene TRBV11-2 combines with J gene TRBJ2-7, with 8 nucleotides matching TRBD1. The CDR3 is made up of 15 amino acids. Germline V CDR1 and CDR2: SGHAT, FQNNGV. V was clipped by 5 bases and J by 3 bases; unmatched bases: 9. The CDR3 region is CASSPNRDRRYEQYF. Written as DNA, the CDR3 is TGTGCCAGCAGCCCAAACCGGGACAGGCGCTACGAGCAGTACTTC.

This clonotype came up many times. This rearrangement joins TRBV6-1 to TRBJ2-1; D not resolved. Trimming cost V 7 bases and J 4 bases, with 17 bases left between them. The V gene's germline CDR1 is MNHNS and CDR2 SASEGT. The CDR3 length is 15 residues. CDR3: CASNPRLRGYNEQFF. The CDR3 DNA sequence: TGTGCCAGCAATCCCCGTTTGAGAGGATACAATGAGCAGTTCTTC.

This CDR3 reads CASSPERGPLHF. The CDR3 coding sequence is TGTGCCAGCAGCCCGGAAAGGGGTCCCCTCCACTTT. J is TRBJ1-6 and V is TRBV11-2; TRBD1 might be the D (5 bases). Looked up from germline, CDR1 is SGHAT and CDR2 is FQNNGV. The CDR3 is 12 residues long. V lost 5 bases and J lost 13, with 12 bases in between.

The CDR3 DNA follows: TGTGCCAGCGGATTCCTTAATCAGGGGAGCGAGCAGTACTTC. Protein sequence: CASGFLNQGSEQYF. The chain is built from TRBV2 and TRBJ2-7; tentatively, D is TRBD1 (6 bases). Germline V CDR1 and CDR2: SNHLY, FYNNEI. The V and J ends lost 8 bases and 6 bases respectively, with 20 bases between them. The CDR3 is 14 amino acids.

This clonotype was detected a few times. V and J are TRBV2 and TRBJ1-2; possibly TRBD1 for D (5 bases). V lost 8 bases and J lost 5, with 12 bases in between. In germline, CDR1 is SNHLY, CDR2 FYNNEI. The CDR3 has 12 amino acids. The CDR3, as DNA: TGTGCCAGCTCCCGGGGGGGGTATGGCTACACCTTC. Amino acid sequence: CASSRGGYGYTF.

There are many counts of this clonotype. The V gene is TRBV28, the J gene TRBJ1-2; weak D call: TRBD1 (6 bases). This CDR3 spans 14 amino acids. The ends were cut back, 6 bases at V and 2 bases at J, with 13 bases in the middle. Per the germline V gene, CDR1 is MDHEN and CDR2 is SYDVKM. The CDR3 region has the DNA TGTGCCAGCAGATTCGGAACAGGGAACTATGGCTACACCTTC. It codes for CASRFGTGNYGYTF.